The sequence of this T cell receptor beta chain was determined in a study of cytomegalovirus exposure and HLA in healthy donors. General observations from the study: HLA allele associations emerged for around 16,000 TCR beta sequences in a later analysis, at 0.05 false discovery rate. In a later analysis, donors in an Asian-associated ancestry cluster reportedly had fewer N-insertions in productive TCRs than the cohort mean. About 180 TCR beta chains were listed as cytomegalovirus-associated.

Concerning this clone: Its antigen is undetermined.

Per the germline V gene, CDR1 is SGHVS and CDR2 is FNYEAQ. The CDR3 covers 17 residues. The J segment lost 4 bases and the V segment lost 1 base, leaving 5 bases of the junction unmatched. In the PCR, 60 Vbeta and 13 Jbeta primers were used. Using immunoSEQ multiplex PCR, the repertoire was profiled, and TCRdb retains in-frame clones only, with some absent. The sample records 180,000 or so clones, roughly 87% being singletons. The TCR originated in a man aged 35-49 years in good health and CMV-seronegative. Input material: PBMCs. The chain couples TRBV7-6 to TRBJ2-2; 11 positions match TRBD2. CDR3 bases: TGTGCCAGCAGCTTAGGCCTAGCGGGAGGCCCCACCGGGGAGCTGTTTTTT. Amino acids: CASSLGLAGGPTGELFF. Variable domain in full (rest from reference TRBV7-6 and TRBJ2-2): GAGVSQSPRYKVTKRGQDVALRCDPISGHVSLYWYRQALGQGPEFLTYFNYEAQQDKSGLPNDRFSAERPEGSISTLTIQRTEQRDSAMYRCASSLGLAGGPTGELFFGEGSRLTVL.